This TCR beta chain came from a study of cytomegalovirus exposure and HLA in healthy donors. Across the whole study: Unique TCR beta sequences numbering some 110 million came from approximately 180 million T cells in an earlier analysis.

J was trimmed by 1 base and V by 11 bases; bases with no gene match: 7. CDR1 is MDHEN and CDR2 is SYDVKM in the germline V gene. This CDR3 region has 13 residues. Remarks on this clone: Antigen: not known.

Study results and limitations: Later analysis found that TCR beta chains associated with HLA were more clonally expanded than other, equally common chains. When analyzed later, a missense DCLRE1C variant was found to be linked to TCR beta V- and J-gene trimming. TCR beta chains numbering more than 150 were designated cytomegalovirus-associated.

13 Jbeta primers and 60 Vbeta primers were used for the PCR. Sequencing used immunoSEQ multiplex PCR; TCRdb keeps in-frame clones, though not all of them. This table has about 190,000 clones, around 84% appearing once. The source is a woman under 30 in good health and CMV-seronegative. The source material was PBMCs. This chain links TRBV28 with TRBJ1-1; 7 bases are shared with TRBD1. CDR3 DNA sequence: TGTGCCGGTAACAGGGGAGAGAACACTGAAGCTTTCTTT. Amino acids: CAGNRGENTEAFF. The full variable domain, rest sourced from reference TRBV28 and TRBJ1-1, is DVKVTQSSRYLVKRTGEKVFLECVQDMDHENMFWYRQDPGLGLRLIYFSYDVKMKEKGDIPEGYSVSREKKERFSLILESASTNQTSMYLCAGNRGENTEAFFGQGTRLTVV.